This TCR beta chain was retrieved from a study of blood T cell repertoires in COVID-19. Turning to the study itself: Acute-phase and convalescent COVID-19 samples originated in the United States, Italy and Spain.

Sequenced by immunoSEQ multiplex PCR; TCRdb stores in-frame clones only, minus some. Of under 45,000 clones in the sample, roughly 90% were seen once. J lost 8 bases, V lost 5 bases, and 9 bases had no gene match. Germline CDR1 SGHNT, CDR2 YENEEA. The CDR3 has 13 amino acids. This chain uses TRBV11-3 with TRBJ2-7; TRBD2 matches 7 bases. The sample consisted of peripheral blood. This receptor was obtained from a human donor in a cohort sampled during active COVID-19. In nucleotides, the CDR3 is TGTGCCAGCAGCCTCGGGACTACAAATCAGCAGTACTTC. It yields the protein CASSLGTTNQQYF.